This T cell receptor beta chain appears in the sequencing data of a study of beta chain features in type 1 diabetes (dated by TCRdb to the late 2010s). Study-level background: Mean age, gender distribution, total cell number and subset yield were not different between patients and healthy donors. The study compared TCRB repertoires of sorted circulating CD4+ T cell subsets between recently diagnosed type 1 diabetes patients and matched healthy donors. Regulatory and stem cell-like memory subsets were isolated from only 8 patients and about 8 healthy donors, whereas naive and central memory subsets came from all 30 or so donors. A total of 107,917,701 sorted cells were examined across all samples, and the number of cells per subset was strongly correlated with RNA yield. The research as a whole found: Because small numbers of individuals were included in the HLA sub-analyses, any influence of HLA type on TCRB rearrangement was left unresolved. Because cDNA rather than genomic DNA was sequenced, highly expressing activated cells could have been over-represented, although no difference in activation and CD3 levels was found between groups. The naive, central memory and regulatory TCRB repertoires appeared to resemble one another more closely among patients than among healthy donors. A moderate but significant shortening of TCRB CDR3 length was observed in type 1 diabetes patients in all four CD4+ subsets. At VDJ recombination sites, patients with type 1 diabetes made fewer insertions and deleted more nucleotides, a pattern implying thymic rearrangement abnormalities. PCR may preferentially amplify shorter templates, but because patient and control samples were amplified and corrected together, any resulting skew would affect both groups equally.

From each donor, a single peripheral blood sample of around 0.12 L on average was drawn into heparinised tubes. A BD FACSAria II was used to sort naive, central memory, regulatory and stem cell-like memory CD4+ T cells with a panel that included CD45RO, CCR7, CD25, CD127, CD95 and CD27. Every sorted population had a purity above 98%. PBMCs were separated immediately by Lymphoprep density gradient centrifugation and were stained directly, without being cultured. So that batch effects would be minimized, each experiment stained and sorted samples in pairs, pairing one healthy donor with one patient. All of the isolated RNA was reverse transcribed with the High Capacity cDNA Reverse Transcription Kit, so expressed TCRB transcripts were sequenced. Deep immunoSEQ sequencing was performed on naive, central memory and regulatory T cell samples, with an average of roughly 4 million total reads per sample. Sorted cells were lysed in RLT buffer and RNA was extracted with DNase-treated RNeasy Micro or Mini kits, depending on cell number. To prevent cross-contamination, each cell subset was processed individually, whereas patient and healthy donor samples were processed jointly. The immunoSEQ multiplex PCR was used to amplify TCRB sequences from cDNA, yielding 87-bp fragments that span the CDR3 region. Amplicons were sequenced on the Illumina HiSeq platform. As for the authors' bioinformatics: Synthetic template baselines were used to correct PCR bias computationally, reads within Hamming distance 2 were collapsed together, and singletons that could not be merged were discarded. Reads were aligned to IMGT to assign V, D and J genes, CDR3 length, and insertions or deletions at six rearrangement sites. Clonotype counts were normalized to sorted cell number within each subset before computing true diversity and Gini coefficients with the tcR R package. The overlap coefficient, calculated on TCRB nucleotide sequences, was used to quantify repertoire sharing. As a proxy for the pre-selection repertoire, out-of-frame TCRB sequences from naive cells were analyzed. In TCRdb, the immuneACCESS table is reduced to in-frame sequences with V and J assigned. These tables do not hold every clone; where another copy was compared, an unresolved V gene accounts for under half, and the others remain unexplained. The DNA gave D and trimming, while V, J and clone size come from that table. This sample gives approximately 330,000 clones in total; 11% of them show up just once. Roughly 0.014% of the sample comes from the top ten.

Concerning this clone itself: Its antigen is still unknown. Within one base of it there is no much larger clone, and no base qualities were kept.

For this chain, trimming is 4 bases at the V end and 4 bases at the J end, and the number of junction bases without a gene match is 4. Including the terminal cysteine and phenylalanine, the CDR3 comprises 12 residues. CDR3 DNA only is kept here, 36 bases in frame from base 1. The germline V gene (reference sequence) specifies GTSNPN as CDR1 and SVGIG as CDR2. This receptor was taken from a woman aged 30 to 39 in good health. Sequencing was performed on naive CD4+ T cells from blood. The sample's cell subset or site label is to be understood as: true naive CD4+ T cells. Here the chain combines TRBV30 and TRBJ2-7; TRBD2 aligns with 7 central bases. The DNA sequence reads TGTGCCTGGAATGCGGGAGTGTACGAGCAGTACTTC. Its translation reads: CAWNAGVYEQYF.